This TCR beta chain was sequenced during a study of blood T cell repertoires in COVID-19. The V end lost 4 bases, the J end lost 3 bases, and 12 bases lay between the germline ends. Per the germline V gene, CDR1 is LNHDA and CDR2 is SQIVND (reference sequence). There are 14 residues in the CDR3. Under the authors' procedure: Researchers report that nucleated cell counts were estimated from reference gene primer amplification. The data were produced by immunoSEQ multiplex PCR, yet TCRdb's version contains in-frame clones alone and is incomplete. Clone size and the V and J calls come from that table; the DNA yielded D and trimming. The table has 55,000 to 75,000 clones, about three quarters seen once; the top ten hold around 9.2%.

Material: peripheral blood. V and J are TRBV19 and TRBJ1-1; possible D gene TRBD1, 6 bases. The sequence was collected from a human donor in a cohort sampled during active COVID-19. The CDR3: CASSNRGADTEAFF. The CDR3 nucleotides are TGTGCCAGTAGTAACCGGGGGGCGGACACTGAAGCTTTCTTT.